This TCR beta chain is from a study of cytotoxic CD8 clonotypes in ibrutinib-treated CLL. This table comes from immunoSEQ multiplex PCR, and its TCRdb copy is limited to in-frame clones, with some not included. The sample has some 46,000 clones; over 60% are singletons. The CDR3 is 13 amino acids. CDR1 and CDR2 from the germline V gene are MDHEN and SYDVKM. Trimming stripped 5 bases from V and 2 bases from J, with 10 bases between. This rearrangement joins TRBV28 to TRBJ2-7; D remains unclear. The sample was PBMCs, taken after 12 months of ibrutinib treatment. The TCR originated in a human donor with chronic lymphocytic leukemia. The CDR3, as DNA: TGTGCCAGCAGTCCCCGACCGACCTACGAGCAGTACTTC. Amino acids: CASSPRPTYEQYF.